The sequence of this T cell receptor (beta chain) was determined in a study of breast tumors, draining lymph nodes, adjacent tissues. Study results and caveats: That most tumor T cells come from lymph nodes remained unproven. Luminal-like breast cancer showed significantly greater tumor-nontumor repertoire similarity than basal-like breast cancer did. Tumor TCR diversity was below lymph nodes but above nontumor tissue.

The table lists this clonotype with many counts. What it recognizes is unknown. TCRdb re-derived calls from the multiplex PCR reads in MiXCR, one entry per CDR3 protein. The repertoire holds approximately 250,000 distinct CDR3 sequences, with around 35% as singletons. V gave up 4 bases and J gave up 7 bases; unmatched junction bases: 3. Germline V lookup: CDR1 SGHAT, CDR2 FQNNGV. CDR3 length equals 15 residues. Axillary draining lymph nodes of breast cancer patients supplied the node samples. Input material: axillary lymph node tissue. J is TRBJ2-2 and V is TRBV11-2; TRBD2 matches 13 bases. The sequence was obtained from a female donor with breast cancer. Some clones in this sample may be carry-over from other donors' samples. The chain's CDR3 is CASSWTSGGNGELFF. In DNA form, the CDR3 reads TGTGCCAGCAGCTGGACTAGCGGGGGTAACGGGGAGCTGTTTTTT. Filled out from reference TRBV11-2 and TRBJ2-2, the complete variable domain reads EAGVAQSPRYKIIEKRQSVAFWCNPISGHATLYWYQQILGQGPKLLIQFQNNGVVDDSQLPKDRFSAERLKGVDSTLKIQPAKLEDSAVYLCASSWTSGGNGELFFGEGSRLTVL.